This T cell receptor (beta chain) was profiled in a study of blood T cells in healthy people across ages. Germline V gives CDR1 SGHTA, CDR2 FQGTGA. This CDR3 is built from 16 residues. Trimming removed 5 bases from V and 1 base from J, with 12 bases in between. It was with a sample-barcoded 5' primer and a J-beta primer mix that a second PCR of roughly 7 to 12 cycles was run. TCRdb used MiXCR to reprocess the 5' RACE reads, holding one entry per CDR3 protein. This sample has about 720,000 distinct CDR3 sequences, with approximately 25% found just once. These records were also assigned to another study, of T cells of mothers and their children.

The TCR sequence derives from a boy aged 5-17 years in good health. The rearrangement links TRBV7-3 to TRBJ1-6, with D perhaps TRBD1 (6 bases). The sequencing input was blood. Here the CDR3 DNA reads TGTGCCAGCAGCCATAGGGGGGGTTCCTATAATTCACCCCTCCACTTT. This encodes CASSHRGGSYNSPLHF.